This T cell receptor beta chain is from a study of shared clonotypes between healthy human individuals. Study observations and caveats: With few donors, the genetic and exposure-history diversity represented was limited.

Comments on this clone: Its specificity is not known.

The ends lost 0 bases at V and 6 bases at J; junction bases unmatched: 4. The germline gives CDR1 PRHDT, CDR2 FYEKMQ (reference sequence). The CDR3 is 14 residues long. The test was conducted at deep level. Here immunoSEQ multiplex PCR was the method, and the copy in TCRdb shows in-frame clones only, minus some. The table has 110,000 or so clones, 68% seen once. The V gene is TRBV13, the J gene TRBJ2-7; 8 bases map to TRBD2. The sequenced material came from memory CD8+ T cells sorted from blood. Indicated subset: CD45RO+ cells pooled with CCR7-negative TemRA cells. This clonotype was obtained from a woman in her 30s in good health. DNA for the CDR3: TGTGCCAGCAGCTTAGGAGCGGGAGTCGGCGAGCAGTACTTC. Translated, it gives CASSLGAGVGEQYF.